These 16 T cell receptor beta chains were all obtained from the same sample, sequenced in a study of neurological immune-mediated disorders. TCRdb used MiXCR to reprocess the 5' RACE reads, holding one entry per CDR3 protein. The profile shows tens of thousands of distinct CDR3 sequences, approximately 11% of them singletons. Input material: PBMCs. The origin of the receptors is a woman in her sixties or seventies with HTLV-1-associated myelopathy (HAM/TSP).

CDR3 coding DNA: TGTGCCAGCAGTGTTAGCGGGAGCCGCACAGATACGCAGTATTTT. Its translation is CASSVSGSRTDTQYF. The chain recombines TRBV2 with TRBJ2-3; 9 bases fit TRBD2. CDR3 length: 15 amino acids. Germline V gene data show CDR1 as SNHLY and CDR2 as FYNNEI. V was clipped by 4 bases and J by 1 base; unmatched bases: 3.

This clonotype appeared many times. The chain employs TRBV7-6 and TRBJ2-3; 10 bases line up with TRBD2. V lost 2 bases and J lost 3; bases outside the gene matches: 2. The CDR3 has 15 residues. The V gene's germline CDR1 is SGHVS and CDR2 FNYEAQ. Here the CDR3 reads CASSLSSGSTDTQYF. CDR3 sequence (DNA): TGTGCCAGCAGCTTATCTAGCGGGAGTACAGATACGCAGTATTTT.

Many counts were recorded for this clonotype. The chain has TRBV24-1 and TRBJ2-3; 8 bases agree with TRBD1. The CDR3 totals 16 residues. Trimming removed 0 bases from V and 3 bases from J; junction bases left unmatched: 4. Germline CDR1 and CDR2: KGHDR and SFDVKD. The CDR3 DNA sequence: TGTGCCACCAGTGATTTGAGGGACAGGAAGACAGATACGCAGTATTTT. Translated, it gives CATSDLRDRKTDTQYF.

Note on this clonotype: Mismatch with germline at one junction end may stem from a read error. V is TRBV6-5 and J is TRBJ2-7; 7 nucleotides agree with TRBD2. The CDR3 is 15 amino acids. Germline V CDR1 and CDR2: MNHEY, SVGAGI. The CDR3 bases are TGTGTCAGCAGTCCAGGGTGGGAGGGAATCTACGAGCAATACTTC. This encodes CVSSPGWEGIYEQYF.

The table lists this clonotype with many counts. The CDR3 DNA reads as TGTGCCAGCAGCTCCGGGGGCTTTGAGCAGTTCTTC. Protein sequence: CASSSGGFEQFF. The V and J genes are TRBV5-5 and TRBJ2-1, with D perhaps TRBD1 or TRBD2 (6 bases each). Germline values: CDR1 SGHKS, CDR2 YYEKEE (reference sequence). This CDR3 contains 12 residues. V was shortened by 3 bases and J by 9 bases, with 10 bases between the two germline ends. The full variable domain, in which reference TRBV5-5 and TRBJ2-1 provide the parts outside the CDR3, is DAGVTQSPTHLIKTRGQQVTLRCSPISGHKSVSWYQQVLGQGPQFIFQYYEKEERGRGNFPDRFSARQFPNYSSELNVNALLLGDSALYLCASSSGGFEQFFGPGTRLTVL.

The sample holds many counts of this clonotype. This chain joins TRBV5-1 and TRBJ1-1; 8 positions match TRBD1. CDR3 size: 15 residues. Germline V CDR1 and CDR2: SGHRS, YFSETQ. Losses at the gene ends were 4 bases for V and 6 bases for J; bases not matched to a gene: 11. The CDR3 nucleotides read TGCGCCAGCAGCCTCGATCCACGGACAGGGTCTGAAGCTTTCTTT. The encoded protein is CASSLDPRTGSEAFF.

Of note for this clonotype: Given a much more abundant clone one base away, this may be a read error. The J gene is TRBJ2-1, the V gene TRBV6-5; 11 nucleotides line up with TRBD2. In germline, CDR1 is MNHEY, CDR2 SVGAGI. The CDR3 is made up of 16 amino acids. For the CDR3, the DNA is TGTGCCAGCAGTCGCCCAACTAGCGGGAGATCGAATGAGCAGATCTTC. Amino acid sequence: CASSRPTSGRSNEQIF.

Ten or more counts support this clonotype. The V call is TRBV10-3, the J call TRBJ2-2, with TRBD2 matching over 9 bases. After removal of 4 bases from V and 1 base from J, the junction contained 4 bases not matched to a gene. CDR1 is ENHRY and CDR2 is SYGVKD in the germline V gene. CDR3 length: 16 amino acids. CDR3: CAISGTSVENTGELFF. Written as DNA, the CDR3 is TGTGCCATCAGTGGGACTAGCGTCGAGAACACCGGGGAGCTGTTTTTT.

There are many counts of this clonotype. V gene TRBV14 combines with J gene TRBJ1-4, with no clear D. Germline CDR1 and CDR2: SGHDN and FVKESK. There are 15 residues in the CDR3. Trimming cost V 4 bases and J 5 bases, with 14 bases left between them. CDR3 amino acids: CASSRPTVTNEKLFF. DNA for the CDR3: TGTGCCAGCAGCCGCCCGACGGTCACAAATGAAAAACTGTTTTTT.

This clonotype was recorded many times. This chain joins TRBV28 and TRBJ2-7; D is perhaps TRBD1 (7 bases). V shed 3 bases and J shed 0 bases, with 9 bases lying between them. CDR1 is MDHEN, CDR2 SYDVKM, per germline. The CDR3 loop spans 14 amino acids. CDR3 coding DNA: TGTGCCAGCAGTTTTCAGGGGGGCTCCTACGAGCAGTACTTC. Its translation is CASSFQGGSYEQYF.

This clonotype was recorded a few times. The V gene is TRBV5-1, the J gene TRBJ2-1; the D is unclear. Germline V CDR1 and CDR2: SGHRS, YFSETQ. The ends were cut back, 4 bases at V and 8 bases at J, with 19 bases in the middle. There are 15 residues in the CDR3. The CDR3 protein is CASSPTTLPGDEQFF. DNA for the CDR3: TGCGCCAGCAGCCCGACGACTCTCCCAGGTGATGAGCAGTTCTTC.

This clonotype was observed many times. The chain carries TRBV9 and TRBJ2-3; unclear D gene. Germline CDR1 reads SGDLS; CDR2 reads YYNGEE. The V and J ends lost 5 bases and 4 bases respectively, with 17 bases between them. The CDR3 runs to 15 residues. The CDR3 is CASSDSPIGADTQYF. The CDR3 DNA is TGTGCCAGCAGTGACTCTCCCATAGGAGCAGATACGCAGTATTTT.

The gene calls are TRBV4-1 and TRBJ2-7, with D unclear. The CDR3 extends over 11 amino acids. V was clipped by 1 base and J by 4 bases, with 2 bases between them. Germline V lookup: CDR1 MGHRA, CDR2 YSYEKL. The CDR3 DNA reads TGCGCCAGCAGCCAAGTATACGAGCAGTACTTC. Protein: CASSQVYEQYF.

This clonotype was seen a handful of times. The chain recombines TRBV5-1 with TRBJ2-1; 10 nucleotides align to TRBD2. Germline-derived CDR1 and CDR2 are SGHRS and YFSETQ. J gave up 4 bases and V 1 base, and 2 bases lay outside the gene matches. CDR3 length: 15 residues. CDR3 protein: CASSLTSGKYNEQFF. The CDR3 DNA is TGCGCCAGCAGCTTGACTAGCGGGAAATACAATGAGCAGTTCTTC.

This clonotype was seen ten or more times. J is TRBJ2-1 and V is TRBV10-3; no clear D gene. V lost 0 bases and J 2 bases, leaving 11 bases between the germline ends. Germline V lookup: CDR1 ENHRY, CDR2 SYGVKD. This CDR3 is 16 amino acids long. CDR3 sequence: CAISESDTPTYNEQFF. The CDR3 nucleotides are TGTGCCATCAGTGAGTCCGATACTCCTACCTACAATGAGCAGTTCTTC.

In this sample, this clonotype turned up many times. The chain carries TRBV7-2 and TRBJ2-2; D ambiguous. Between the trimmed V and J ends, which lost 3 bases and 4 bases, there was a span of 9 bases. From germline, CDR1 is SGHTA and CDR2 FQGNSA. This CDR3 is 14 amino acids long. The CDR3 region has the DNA TGTGCCAGCAGCTTGGAGCCGAGCACCGGGGAGCTGTTTTTT. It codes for CASSLEPSTGELFF.